This TCR beta chain was recovered during a study of tumor-infiltrating lymphocytes in primary liver carcinoma. Whole-study context: Treatment of the patients' primary liver carcinoma consisted of surgical resection.

Production of TCR beta cDNA used roughly 500 ng total RNA together with a constant-region primer. TCR beta libraries came from three nested multiplex PCR rounds using slightly modified ARM-PCR. From the multiplex PCR reads, TCRdb called clonotypes with MiXCR, one entry per CDR3 protein. This table has some 320,000 distinct CDR3 sequences, around three fifths appearing once. The source of the blood RNA was unsorted whole blood, and germline DNA was extracted as well. Four milliliters of peripheral blood were collected before surgery. Concerning this clonotype itself: The antigen is not known. A much larger clone is a single base away; this may be a read error.

Findings and caveats of the study: Whereas tumor region pairs overlapped more, tumor-adjacent and tumor-blood pairs overlapped less.

The sequencing input was peripheral blood. This TCR came from a man aged 40-49 years with primary liver carcinoma and hepatitis B virus infection.

CDR3 sequence reads: CASSPTHRGVGTGELFF. CDR3 DNA: TGTGCCAGCAGTCCAACCCACAGGGGCGTGGGTACCGGGGAGCTGTTTTTT. This rearrangement joins TRBV6-6 to TRBJ2-2; 7 bases agree with TRBD1. J lost 5 bases, V lost 5 bases, and 14 bases had no gene match. The CDR3 has 17 amino acids. Germline assignment: CDR1 MNHNY and CDR2 SVGAGI (reference sequence).